This paragraph covers one T cell receptor (beta chain) sequence. Its cognate antigen is unknown. Ten immunoSEQ deep assay plates were used by the authors to sequence unsorted PBMC DNA. TCRdb keeps only in-frame clones here, not all; method: immunoSEQ multiplex PCR. The table shows fewer than 600,000 clones, with 77% occurring only once. The data originate from a study of shared clonotypes between healthy human individuals. Findings and caveats of the study: Sequencing depth was a factor that was expected to affect clonotype sharing among donors. Exclusively blood specimens were collected; tissue repertoires likely differ.

Donors comprised healthy HIV-negative adults lacking recent acute infections or vaccinations. Sequenced material: PBMCs. The sequence derives from a middle-aged woman in good health. Some clones in this sample may be carry-over from other donors' samples.

The CDR3 nucleotides read TGTGCCACCCAGCTTCACGGAGGGGCAGGGTCGCAGTATTTT. Protein: CATQLHGGAGSQYF. The rearrangement uses TRBV7-3 and TRBJ2-3; D possibly corresponds to TRBD2 (6 bases). Trimming took 10 bases from V and 10 from J, leaving 24 bases between them. The germline V gene has CDR1 SGHTA and CDR2 FQGTGA. The CDR3 loop spans 14 amino acids.